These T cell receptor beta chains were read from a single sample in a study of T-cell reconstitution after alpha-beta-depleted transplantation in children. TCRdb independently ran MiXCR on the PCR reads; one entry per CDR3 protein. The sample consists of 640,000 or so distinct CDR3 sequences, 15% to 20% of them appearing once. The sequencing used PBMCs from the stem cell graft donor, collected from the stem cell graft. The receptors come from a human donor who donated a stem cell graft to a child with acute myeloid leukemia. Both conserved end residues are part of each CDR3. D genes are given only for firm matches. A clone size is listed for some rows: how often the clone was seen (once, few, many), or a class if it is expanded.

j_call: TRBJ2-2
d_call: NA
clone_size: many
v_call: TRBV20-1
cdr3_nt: TGCAGTGCTAGAGAAAGGACCGCGAACACCGGGGAGCTGTTTTTT
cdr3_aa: CSARERTANTGELFF

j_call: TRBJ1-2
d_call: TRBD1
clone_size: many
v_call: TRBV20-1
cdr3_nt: TGCAGTGCTAGAGATTGGGGGACAGATAACTATGGCTACACCTTC
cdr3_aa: CSARDWGTDNYGYTF

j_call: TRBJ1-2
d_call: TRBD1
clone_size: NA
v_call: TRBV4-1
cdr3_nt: TGCGCCAGCAGCCAAGACCGGACAGGGGGCCGTGGCTACACCTTC
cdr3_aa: CASSQDRTGGRGYTF

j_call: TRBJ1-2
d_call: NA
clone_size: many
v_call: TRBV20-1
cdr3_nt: TGCAGTGCTAGAGATTTACTTCCACCCTATGGCTACACCTTC
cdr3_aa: CSARDLLPPYGYTF

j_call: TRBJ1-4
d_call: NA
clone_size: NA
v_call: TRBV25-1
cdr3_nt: TGTGCCATTTCCGGACAGCCCCCGGGGGAAAAACTGTTTTTT
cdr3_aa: CAISGQPPGEKLFF

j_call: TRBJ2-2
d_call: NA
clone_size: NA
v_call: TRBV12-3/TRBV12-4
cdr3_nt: TGTGCCAGCAGTTTATGGTATGATGACACCGGGGAGCTGTTTTTT
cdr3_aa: CASSLWYDDTGELFF

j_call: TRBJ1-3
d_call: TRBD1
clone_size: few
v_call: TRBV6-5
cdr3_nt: TGTGCCAGCAGTTCCGCTCGGGGACAGGGGTTTGGAAACACCATATATTTT
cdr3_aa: CASSSARGQGFGNTIYF

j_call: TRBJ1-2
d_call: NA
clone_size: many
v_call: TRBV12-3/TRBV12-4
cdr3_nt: TGTGCCAGCCGCATCAGGGAGGACTATGGCTACACCTTC
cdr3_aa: CASRIREDYGYTF

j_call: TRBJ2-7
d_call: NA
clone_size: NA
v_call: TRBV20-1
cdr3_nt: TGCAGTGCCCGGACGTCGGCCTACGAGCAGTACTTC
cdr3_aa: CSARTSAYEQYF

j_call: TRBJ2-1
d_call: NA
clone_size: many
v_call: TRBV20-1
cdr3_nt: TGCAGTGCTAGAGATAGGGGCCTGGACAATGAGCAGTTCTTC
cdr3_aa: CSARDRGLDNEQFF

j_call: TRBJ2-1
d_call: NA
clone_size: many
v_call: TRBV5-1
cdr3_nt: TGCGCCAGCAGCTTTCAGGGCGACTACAATGAGCAGTTCTTC
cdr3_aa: CASSFQGDYNEQFF

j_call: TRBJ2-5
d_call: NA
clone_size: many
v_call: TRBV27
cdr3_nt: TGTGCCAGCAGTTTCTTACAGGGCGCCTCTCGAGAGACCCAGTACTTC
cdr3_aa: CASSFLQGASRETQYF

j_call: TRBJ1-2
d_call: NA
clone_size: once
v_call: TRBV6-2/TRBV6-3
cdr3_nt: TGTGCCAGCAGGGGGGGACCTCGATATGGCTACACCTTC
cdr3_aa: CASRGGPRYGYTF

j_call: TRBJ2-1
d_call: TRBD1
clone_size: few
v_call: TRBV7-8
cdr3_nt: TGTGCCAGCAGCCATAGACAGGGATACAATGAGCAGTTCTTC
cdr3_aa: CASSHRQGYNEQFF

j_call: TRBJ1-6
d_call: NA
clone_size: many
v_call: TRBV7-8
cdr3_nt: TGTGCCAGCAGCTTAATCCCGGATTCACCCCTCCACTTT
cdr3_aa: CASSLIPDSPLHF

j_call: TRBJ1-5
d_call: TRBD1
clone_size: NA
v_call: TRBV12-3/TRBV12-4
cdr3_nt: TGTGCCAGCAGCCCGACAGGGCGAGGGCAGCCCCAGCATTTT
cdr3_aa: CASSPTGRGQPQHF

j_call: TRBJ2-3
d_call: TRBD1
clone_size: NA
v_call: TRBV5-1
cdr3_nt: TGCGCCAGCAGCTCCACAGGGGCCCTCACAGATACGCAGTATTTT
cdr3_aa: CASSSTGALTDTQYF

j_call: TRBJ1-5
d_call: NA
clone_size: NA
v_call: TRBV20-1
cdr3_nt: TGCAGTGCTCTGAGGGGGGCTAGCAATCAGCCCCAGCATTTT
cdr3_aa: CSALRGASNQPQHF

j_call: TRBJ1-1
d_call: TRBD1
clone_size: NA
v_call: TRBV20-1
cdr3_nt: TGCAGTGCTCCTACCTCCTATCGACAGGGGGCTCGTTTGAACACTGAAGCTTTCTTT
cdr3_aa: CSAPTSYRQGARLNTEAFF

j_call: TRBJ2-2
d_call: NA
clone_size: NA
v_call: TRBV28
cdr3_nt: TGTGCCAGCAGTTTGGTCGGTCTCTCCGGGACCGGGGAGCTGTTTTTT
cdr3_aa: CASSLVGLSGTGELFF

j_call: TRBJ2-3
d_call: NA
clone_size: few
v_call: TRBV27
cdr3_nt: TGTGCCAGCAGTTTAGTACAGGAGTACACAGATACGCAGTATTTT
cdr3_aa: CASSLVQEYTDTQYF

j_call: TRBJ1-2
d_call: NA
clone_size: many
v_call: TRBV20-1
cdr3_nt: TGCAGTGCTAGCCTAGGCAGAAATGGCTACACCTTC
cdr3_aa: CSASLGRNGYTF

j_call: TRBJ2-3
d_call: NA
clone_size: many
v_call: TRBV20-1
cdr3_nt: TGCAGTGCTGCAAGGGGGAGACCGGGGGATACGCAGTATTTT
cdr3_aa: CSAARGRPGDTQYF

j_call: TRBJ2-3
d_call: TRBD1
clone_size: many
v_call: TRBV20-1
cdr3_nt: TGCAGTGTCGGACTCATTCCGGGACAGGGGGTCGGAGATACGCAGTATTTT
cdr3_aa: CSVGLIPGQGVGDTQYF

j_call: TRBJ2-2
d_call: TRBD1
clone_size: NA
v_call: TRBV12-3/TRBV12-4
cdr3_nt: TGTGCCTGCTGTACGGAGACAGGGTTTGGCACCGGGGAGCTGTTTTTT
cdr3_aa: CACCTETGFGTGELFF

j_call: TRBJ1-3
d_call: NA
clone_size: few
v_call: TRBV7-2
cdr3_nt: TGTGCCAGCAGCTCCTACTCTGGAAACACCATATATTTT
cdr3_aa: CASSSYSGNTIYF

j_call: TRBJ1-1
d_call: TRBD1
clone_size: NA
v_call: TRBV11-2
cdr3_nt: TGTGCCAGCAGCTTACCCCTCCGGAGACAGGGGGCATCGAACACTGAAGCTTTCTTT
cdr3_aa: CASSLPLRRQGASNTEAFF

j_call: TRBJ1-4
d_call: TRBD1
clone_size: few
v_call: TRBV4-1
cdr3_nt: TGCGCCAGCAGCCCGGGGGACAGCCTCTACTTTAATGAAAAACTGTTTTTT
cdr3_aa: CASSPGDSLYFNEKLFF

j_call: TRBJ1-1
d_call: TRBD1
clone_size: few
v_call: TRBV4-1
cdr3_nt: TGCGCCAGCAGCCAAGGTCAGGGGGAGCGGCGGACTGAAGCTTTCTTT
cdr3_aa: CASSQGQGERRTEAFF

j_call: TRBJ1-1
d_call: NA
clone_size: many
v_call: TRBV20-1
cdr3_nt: TGCAGTGCTCGCAGGGGCCGGAGGGCTGAAGCTTTCTTT
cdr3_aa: CSARRGRRAEAFF

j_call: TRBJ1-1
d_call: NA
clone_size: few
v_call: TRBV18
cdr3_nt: TGTGCCAGCTCACCTGAGACAGACACTGAAGCTTTCTTT
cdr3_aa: CASSPETDTEAFF

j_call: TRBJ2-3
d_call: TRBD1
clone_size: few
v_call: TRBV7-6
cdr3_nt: TGTGCCAGCAGCTTATCGCAGGGGGCTGCAGATACGCAGTATTTT
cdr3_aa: CASSLSQGAADTQYF

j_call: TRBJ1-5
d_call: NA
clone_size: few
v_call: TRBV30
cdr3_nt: TGTGCCTGGAGTGTAACAGAAGTGATCGGACAGCCCCAGCATTTT
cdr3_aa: CAWSVTEVIGQPQHF